This T cell receptor (beta chain) was recovered during a study of cytotoxic CD8 clonotypes in ibrutinib-treated CLL. Turning to the study itself: The subjects consisted of roughly twelve relapsed/refractory and roughly 15 treatment-naive individuals, with approximately 18 IGHV unmutated. The study, taken as a whole, reports: Having risen at ibrutinib response, clonality had fallen back toward baseline by progression. Under therapy, public clonotypes either contracted or stayed stable, and they were uncommon.

Using immunoSEQ multiplex PCR, the repertoire was profiled, and TCRdb retains in-frame clones only, with some absent. The data hold about 17,000 clones, with about 81% observed a single time. Germline V CDR1 and CDR2: SGHTA, FQGNSA. This CDR3 contains 15 residues. Deletions cut 0 bases from V and 6 bases from J, with 12 bases between. Regarding this clone: Antigen unknown.

This chain joins TRBV7-2 and TRBJ2-1; D unresolved. The TCR sequence derives from a human donor with chronic lymphocytic leukemia. This material consisted of PBMCs, taken before ibrutinib treatment. Here the CDR3 DNA reads TGTGCCAGCAGCTTAGCTTATCCCCAGATCAATGAGCAGTTCTTC. Its protein is CASSLAYPQINEQFF. Full variable domain (outside the CDR3, taken from reference TRBV7-2 and TRBJ2-1): GAGVSQSPSNKVTEKGKDVELRCDPISGHTALYWYRQSLGQGLEFLIYFQGNSAPDKSGLPSDRFSAERTGGSVSTLTIQRTQQEDSAVYLCASSLAYPQINEQFFGPGTRLTVL.